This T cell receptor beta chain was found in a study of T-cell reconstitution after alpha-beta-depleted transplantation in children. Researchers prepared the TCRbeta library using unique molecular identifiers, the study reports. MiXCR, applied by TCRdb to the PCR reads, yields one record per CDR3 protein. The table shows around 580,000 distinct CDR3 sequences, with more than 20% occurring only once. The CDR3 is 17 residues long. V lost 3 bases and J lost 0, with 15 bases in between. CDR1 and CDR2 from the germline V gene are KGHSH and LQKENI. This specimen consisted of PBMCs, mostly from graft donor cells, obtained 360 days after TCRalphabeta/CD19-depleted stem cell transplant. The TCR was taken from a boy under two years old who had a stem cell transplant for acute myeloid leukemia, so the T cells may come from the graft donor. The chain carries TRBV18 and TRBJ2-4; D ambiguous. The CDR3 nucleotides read TGTGCCAGCTCACCGCAGAGTACTTACCTAGCCAAAAACATTCAGTACTTC. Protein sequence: CASSPQSTYLAKNIQYF.